The sequence of this TCR beta chain was determined in a study of CD8 T cells in Susac syndrome. General study results and limits: The study admitted that it had a relatively small number of individuals in its TCR sequencing and HLA analysis.

The RNA input was about 0.45 to 1 ug, and it was reverse transcribed with random hexamers. Amplification of the TCR beta CDR3 was carried out by immunoSEQ multiplex PCR, which spanned a total of 54 Vbeta and 13 Jbeta segments. TCRdb reprocessed the immunoSEQ multiplex PCR reads via MiXCR and lists one record per CDR3 protein. Of about 280,000 distinct CDR3 sequences in the sample, about 85% were seen once. In regard to this clonotype: Its antigen is unknown.

This CDR3 is 14 amino acids long. Looked up from germline, CDR1 is PRHDT and CDR2 is FYEKMQ (reference sequence). The V end lost 4 bases, the J end lost 4 bases, and 11 bases lay between the germline ends. CD8+ and CD4+ T cells taken from blood had their TCR beta sequenced. Purification of the CD8+ and CD4+ T cells relied on negative isolation, and TEMRA cells underwent FACS enrichment. The sequenced sample was CD8+ T cells from PBMCs. The chain has TRBV13 and TRBJ2-4; a weak D match, TRBD1 (5 bases). This TCR was sampled from a human donor with multiple sclerosis. The DNA of the CDR3 is TGTGCCAGCAGCTCAACGCGACAGAAAAACATTCAGTACTTC. Translated, it gives CASSSTRQKNIQYF.